The present entry profiles one T cell receptor beta chain with its context. This record belongs to a study of cytomegalovirus exposure and HLA in healthy donors. The PCR used 60 Vbeta and 13 Jbeta primers. The protocol was immunoSEQ multiplex PCR, while the TCRdb copy is restricted to in-frame clones and leaves out a portion. The sample has approximately 110,000 clones. The CDR3 extends over 15 amino acids. V shed 2 bases, J shed 5 bases, and the junction held 5 bases outside the gene matches. CDR1 is MNHNS and CDR2 is SASEGT in the germline V gene. Sequencing input: PBMCs. The clonotype was recovered from a man aged 35 to 55 in good health and CMV-seronegative. The chain is built from TRBV6-1 and TRBJ2-1, with 8 bases aligning to TRBD1. CDR3: CASSESDRGHNEQFF. In nucleotides, the CDR3 is TGTGCCAGCAGTGAATCCGACAGGGGTCACAATGAGCAGTTCTTC.